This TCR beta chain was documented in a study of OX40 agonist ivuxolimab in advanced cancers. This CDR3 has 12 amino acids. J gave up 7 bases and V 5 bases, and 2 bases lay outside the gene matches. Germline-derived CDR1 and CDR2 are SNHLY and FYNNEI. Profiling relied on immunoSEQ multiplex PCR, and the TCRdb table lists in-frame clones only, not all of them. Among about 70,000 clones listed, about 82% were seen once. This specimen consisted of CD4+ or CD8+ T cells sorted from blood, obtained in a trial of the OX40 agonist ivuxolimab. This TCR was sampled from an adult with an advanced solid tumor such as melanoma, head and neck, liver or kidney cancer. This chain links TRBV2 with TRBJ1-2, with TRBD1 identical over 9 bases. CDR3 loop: CASSTGGSGYTF. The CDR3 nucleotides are TGTGCCAGCAGTACAGGGGGCAGTGGCTACACCTTC.